The clone carrying this T cell receptor (beta chain) was observed a few times. The antigen remains unidentified. This entry belongs to a study of T cell repertoires in cytomegalovirus infection. Study-level background: As its CMV epitopes, the study selected recently identified HLA-C-restricted and well-studied HLA-B-restricted targets. Broader study findings: CMV carriers having the relevant HLA were flagged by cumulative public TCR beta family frequency. Dominating the ex vivo response were TCR beta clonotypes that were CMV-specific and HLA-C-restricted.

V lost 3 bases, J lost 4 bases, and 9 bases lay in between. CDR1 is MNHEY, CDR2 SVGAGI, per germline. The length of the CDR3 is 13 residues. TCRdb re-called the reads through MiXCR, storing one row per CDR3 protein. The sample has approximately 990,000 distinct CDR3 sequences, around 29% seen once. Sequenced material: cultured CD8+ T cells from PBMCs, taken from culture after CMV antigen stimulation. The receptor was isolated from a human donor in good health (CMV status not recorded). Some clones in this sample may be carry-over from other donors' samples. The rearrangement uses TRBV6-5 and TRBJ1-2, with a possible D match to TRBD1 (5 bases). The CDR3 spells CASSYRGVYGYTF. The CDR3 DNA sequence: TGTGCCAGCAGTTATCGGGGGGTCTATGGCTACACCTTC.